These T cell receptor beta chains were read from a single sample in a study of blood T cell repertoires in COVID-19. Some clones are missing from TCRdb's copy, which holds only in-frame ones; the method was immunoSEQ multiplex PCR. In the table there are tens of thousands of clones, approximately 91% of which are singletons. The sequenced sample consisted of peripheral blood. The receptors were gathered from a man aged 55 to 70 with COVID-19, enrolled during active disease. CDR3s include the opening cysteine and the closing phenylalanine or tryptophan. The order of the fields is V gene, clone size, D gene, J gene, CDR3 protein, CDR3 DNA. D genes are given only for firm matches. The size field is filled for only some rows; it gives once, few, many or a size class.

>TRBV6-4|once|TRBD2|TRBJ2-1
CASSSYRVAGYNEQFF
TGTGCCAGCAGTTCGTACAGGGTAGCGGGGTACAATGAGCAGTTCTTC
>TRBV28|NA|TRBD1|TRBJ1-5
CASSTGVSNQPQHF
TGTGCCAGCAGTACAGGGGTTAGCAATCAGCCCCAGCATTTT
>TRBV4-1|NA|NA|TRBJ2-5
CASSQDENQRETQYF
TGCGCCAGCAGCCAAGATGAGAACCAACGGGAGACCCAGTACTTC
>TRBV19|NA|NA|TRBJ2-7
CASSIHTASYEQYF
TGTGCCAGTAGTATCCATACAGCCTCCTACGAGCAGTACTTC
>TRBV11-2|NA|TRBD2|TRBJ2-7
CASSLGLAGGYYEQYF
TGTGCCAGCAGCCTGGGACTAGCGGGAGGTTACTACGAGCAGTACTTC
>TRBV6-2/TRBV6-3|NA|TRBD1|TRBJ1-6
CASSLQGTGLNSPLHF
TGTGCCAGCAGCCTTCAGGGGACAGGCCTTAATTCACCCCTCCACTTT
>TRBV6-2/TRBV6-3|NA|NA|TRBJ1-5
CASSPSRGFNQPQHF
TGTGCCAGCAGTCCCTCCAGGGGATTTAATCAGCCCCAGCATTTT
>TRBV5-1|NA|NA|TRBJ2-6
CASSSGGSGANVLTF
TGCGCCAGCAGCTCCGGAGGGTCTGGGGCCAACGTCCTGACTTTC
>TRBV3-1/TRBV3-2|NA|NA|TRBJ2-3
CASSQVDGSTDTQYF
TGTGCCAGCAGCCAAGTAGACGGGAGCACAGATACGCAGTATTTT
>TRBV9|NA|TRBD1|TRBJ1-6
CASSVELGQGNSPLHF
TGTGCCAGCAGCGTAGAGTTGGGACAGGGTAATTCACCCCTCCACTTT
>TRBV5-1|NA|TRBD2|TRBJ2-1
CASSSKRENEQFF
TGCGCCAGCAGCTCCAAGCGGGAGAATGAGCAGTTCTTC
>TRBV30|once|NA|TRBJ2-2
CGFGRSNTGELFF
TGTGGATTTGGCAGGTCGAACACCGGGGAGCTGTTTTTT
>TRBV7-3|NA|TRBD1|TRBJ1-2
CASSLGTGGGYTF
TGTGCCAGCAGCCTAGGGACAGGAGGTGGCTACACCTTC
>TRBV24-1|NA|TRBD2|TRBJ2-7
CATSDSHGGNNNEQYF
TGTGCCACCAGTGATAGCCACGGGGGGAACAACAACGAGCAGTACTTC
>TRBV28|NA|NA|TRBJ1-1
CASSSRGWGTEAFF
TGTGCCAGCAGTTCCCGGGGGTGGGGCACTGAAGCTTTCTTT
>TRBV2|few|NA|TRBJ2-2
CASSLKRDTGELFF
TGTGCCAGCAGCCTTAAGCGGGACACCGGGGAGCTGTTTTTT
>TRBV5-4|NA|TRBD1|TRBJ1-1
CASRDRQGGLNTEAFF
TGTGCCAGCAGAGACCGACAGGGCGGATTGAACACTGAAGCTTTCTTT
>TRBV18|NA|NA|TRBJ1-2
CASSPPPTAIYGYTF
TGTGCCAGCTCACCCCCCCCCACAGCTATCTATGGCTACACCTTC
>TRBV5-8|once|NA|TRBJ1-5
CASSFRGGNNQPQHF
TGTGCCAGCAGCTTCCGGGGTGGAAACAATCAGCCCCAGCATTTT
>TRBV28|NA|NA|TRBJ1-1
CASSGNAEAFF
TGTGCCAGCTCAGGTAACGCTGAAGCTTTCTTT
>TRBV5-6|NA|NA|TRBJ2-7
CASSAAAREQYF
TGTGCCAGCAGCGCCGCGGCGCGTGAGCAGTACTTC
>TRBV28|medium-sized|NA|TRBJ1-1
CASSLFHRKIERNTEAFF
TGTGCCAGCAGTTTATTTCACAGAAAGATTGAGAGGAACACTGAAGCTTTCTTT
>TRBV28|NA|NA|TRBJ2-2
CASLHPLGSGHVTGELFF
TGTGCCAGCCTCCACCCTTTAGGGTCGGGACACGTAACCGGGGAGCTGTTTTTT
>TRBV29-1|NA|NA|TRBJ1-1
CSVTRGGTNTEAFF
TGCAGCGTAACCCGAGGAGGAACGAACACTGAAGCTTTCTTT
>TRBV29-1|NA|NA|TRBJ2-3
CSVRNRGTDTQYF
TGCAGCGTACGCAACAGGGGCACAGATACGCAGTATTTT
>TRBV15|NA|TRBD1|TRBJ2-3
CATSRGDRSTDTQYF
TGTGCCACCAGCAGAGGGGACAGAAGCACAGATACGCAGTATTTT
>TRBV5-1|NA|TRBD2|TRBJ2-2
CASRGLASTGELFF
TGCGCCAGCAGGGGACTAGCGTCGACCGGGGAGCTGTTTTTT
>TRBV12-3/TRBV12-4|NA|NA|TRBJ2-5
CASSATNGETQYF
TGTGCCAGCAGTGCGACGAACGGGGAGACCCAGTACTTC
>TRBV6-5|NA|NA|TRBJ1-2
CASTYGGEGGYTF
TGTGCCAGCACTTACGGAGGGGAGGGTGGCTACACCTTC
>TRBV15|NA|TRBD1|TRBJ2-2
CATSTDRDLTGELFF
TGTGCCACCAGCACCGACAGGGACCTCACCGGGGAGCTGTTTTTT
>TRBV6-5|NA|NA|TRBJ1-5
CASRVGQYSNQPQHF
TGTGCCAGCAGGGTGGGGCAGTATAGCAATCAGCCCCAGCATTTT
>TRBV5-1|NA|NA|TRBJ1-4
CASADRPENEKLFF
TGCGCCAGCGCCGACAGGCCGGAGAATGAAAAACTGTTTTTT